What follows are 16 T cell receptor beta chains derived from one specimen sequenced in a study of blood T cell repertoires in COVID-19. Clones were read by immunoSEQ multiplex PCR, and TCRdb kept only the in-frame ones, dropping some. Among just under 65,000 clones listed, around 76% were seen once. Sequences were obtained from peripheral blood. These receptors came from a human donor in a cohort sampled during active COVID-19.

The chain uses TRBV5-4 and TRBJ2-7; 7 bases map to TRBD1. The germline gives CDR1 SGHNT, CDR2 YYREEE (reference sequence). Trimming removed 1 base from V and 5 bases from J; junction bases left unmatched: 9. The CDR3 runs 15 residues. CDR3 DNA sequence: TGTGCCAGCAGCTTGTTAGGGGGCGCGAACCACGAGCAGTACTTC. Translation gives CASSLLGGANHEQYF. Looking up the rest from reference TRBV5-4 and TRBJ2-7 gives the full variable domain: ETGVTQSPTHLIKTRGQQVTLRCSSQSGHNTVSWYQQALGQGPQFIFQYYREEENGRGNFPPRFSGLQFPNYSSELNVNALELDDSALYLCASSLLGGANHEQYFGPGTRLTVT.

V gene TRBV9 combines with J gene TRBJ2-7; TRBD2 matches at 11 bases. Trimming cost V 4 bases and J 5 bases; bases outside gene matches: 5. From germline, CDR1 is SGDLS and CDR2 YYNGEE. The CDR3 loop spans 14 amino acids. The CDR3: CASSQYSGGDEQYF. The DNA of the CDR3 is TGTGCCAGCAGCCAATATAGCGGGGGGGACGAGCAGTACTTC.

The genes are TRBV2 and TRBJ1-2; TRBD1 agrees at 10 bases. Germline V gives CDR1 SNHLY, CDR2 FYNNEI. This CDR3 contains 14 residues. Trimming took 8 bases from V and 5 from J; bases not matched to a gene: 8. The CDR3 spells CASGGGGQGYGYTF. The CDR3, as DNA: TGTGCCAGCGGTGGTGGGGGACAGGGGTATGGCTACACCTTC.

In its sample, this clone was seen once. V is TRBV9 and J is TRBJ1-2; no clear D gene. The V end lost 0 bases, the J end lost 3 bases, and 9 bases lay between the germline ends. From germline, CDR1 is SGDLS and CDR2 YYNGEE. This CDR3 is built from 14 residues. CDR3 residues: CASSVDARDYGYTF. DNA for the CDR3: TGTGCCAGCAGCGTAGACGCGAGGGACTATGGCTACACCTTC. The full variable domain, with the rest looked up from reference TRBV9 and TRBJ1-2, is DSGVTQTPKHLITATGQRVTLRCSPRSGDLSVYWYQQSLDQGLQFLIQYYNGEERAKGNILERFSAQQFPDLHSELNLSSLELGDSALYFCASSVDARDYGYTFGSGTRLTVV.

In regard to this clone: A read error is possible here, since a much larger clone lies one base away. The V and J genes are TRBV30 and TRBJ2-3; tentative D call: TRBD2 (5 bases). Trimming left V 0 bases short and J 1 base short, with 8 bases between. In germline, CDR1 is GTSNPN, CDR2 SVGIG (reference sequence). This CDR3 has 14 residues. CDR3: CAWSVDGGTDTQYF. In DNA, the CDR3 is TGTGCCTGGAGTGTAGACGGGGGCACAGATACGCAGTATTTT.

J is TRBJ1-2 and V is TRBV27; D unclear. Germline V gene sequence: CDR1 MNHEY, CDR2 SMNVEV (reference sequence). CDR3 length: 15 residues. The ends were cut back, 5 bases at V and 8 bases at J, with 21 bases in the middle. The CDR3 sequence: CASSPRTLREVGYTF. CDR3 bases: TGTGCCAGCAGTCCACGGACGCTCCGGGAGGTGGGCTACACCTTC.

V and J are TRBV7-8 and TRBJ2-7, with D perhaps matching TRBD2 (7 bases). The V end lost 5 bases, the J end lost 4 bases, and 15 bases lay between the germline ends. This CDR3 contains 14 residues. Germline values: CDR1 SGHVS, CDR2 FQNEAQ. In DNA form, the CDR3 reads TGTGCCAGCAGCCGGGGGGCCAGGGAATACGAGCAGTACTTC. Amino acids: CASSRGAREYEQYF.

This chain connects TRBV18 to TRBJ2-2, with TRBD1 matching over 8 bases. The CDR3 spans 15 residues. Unmatched junction bases numbered 7, after V lost 6 bases and J lost 4 bases. Germline V gene data show CDR1 as KGHSH and CDR2 as LQKENI. The CDR3 reads CASSPKTGATGELFF. DNA for the CDR3: TGTGCCAGCTCGCCGAAGACAGGGGCCACCGGGGAGCTGTTTTTT.

V and J are TRBV19 and TRBJ2-1; 9 nucleotides align to TRBD2. CDR3 size: 15 residues. The germline gives CDR1 LNHDA, CDR2 SQIVND (reference sequence). The trim removed 6 bases at V and 4 bases at J, leaving 7 bases unmatched. CDR3: CASSAGTSSYNEQFF. CDR3 DNA: TGTGCCAGTAGCGCCGGGACTAGCAGTTACAATGAGCAGTTCTTC.

This clone is a singleton in its sample. J is TRBJ2-2 and V is TRBV6-5; tentative D call: TRBD1 (6 bases). V lost 8 bases, J lost 4 bases, and 14 bases lay in between. This CDR3 is 14 amino acids long. Germline V CDR1 and CDR2: MNHEY, SVGAGI. This CDR3 is CASGVGGVTGELFF. The CDR3 nucleotides are TGTGCCAGCGGGGTAGGGGGAGTCACCGGGGAGCTGTTTTTT.

The chain couples TRBV12-3 or TRBV12-4 to TRBJ2-7; D perhaps matches TRBD1 (6 bases). CDR3 length: 12 amino acids. Trimming removed 2 bases at V and 12 bases at J, with 14 bases between. The CDR3 loop reads CASSLRQGKRYF. In nucleotides, the CDR3 is TGTGCCAGCAGTTTACGGCAGGGGAAACGGTACTTC.

The rearrangement joins TRBV6-2 or TRBV6-3 to TRBJ2-7; unclear D gene. The germline V and J ends were trimmed by 4 bases and 5 bases, with 18 bases remaining between them. The germline gives CDR1 MNHEY, CDR2 SVGEGT. The CDR3 runs 15 residues. CDR3 nucleotide sequence: TGTGCCAGCAGTTTTGCCGGCGGTCCTTCTGACGAGCAGTACTTC. It is translated as CASSFAGGPSDEQYF.

The chain joins TRBV25-1 to TRBJ2-3; 7 bases line up with TRBD2. V lost 3 bases and J lost 8; bases outside the gene matches: 8. Germline CDR1 and CDR2: MGHDK and SYGVNS. The CDR3 runs to 14 residues. The CDR3 nucleotides read TGTGCCAGCAGTGATAGGACTAGTCGTATTACGCAGTATTTT. This translates into CASSDRTSRITQYF.

The chain is built from TRBV6-2 or TRBV6-3 and TRBJ2-5, with 8 bases fitting TRBD2. V dropped 2 bases and J dropped 5; count of bases not matched to a gene: 16. This CDR3 is 18 amino acids long. Germline V CDR1 and CDR2: MNHEY, SVGEGT. The CDR3 protein is CASSYTPGLGMTRETQYF. The CDR3 nucleotides read TGTGCCAGCAGTTACACGCCGGGACTAGGGATGACACGGGAGACCCAGTACTTC.

The chain joins TRBV12-5 to TRBJ2-1; 7 nucleotides line up with TRBD1. The CDR3 has 15 amino acids. J lost 6 bases, V lost 5 bases, and 10 bases had no gene match. Germline lookup yields CDR1 LGHNT and CDR2 FRNRAP. CDR3 DNA sequence: TGTGCTAGTGGTCAAGACAGGGTTTCAGGCAATGAGCAGTTCTTC. It codes for CASGQDRVSGNEQFF.

To note about this clone: In the same sample, other DNA sequences code for this CDR3. The rearrangement links TRBV5-1 to TRBJ2-1; TRBD1 agrees at 8 bases. J gave up 2 bases and V 0 bases, and 1 base lay outside the gene matches. The CDR3 loop spans 15 amino acids. CDR1 is SGHRS, CDR2 YFSETQ, per germline. The CDR3 nucleotides are TGCGCCAGCAGCTTGGGGACAGGGACCTACAATGAGCAGTTCTTC. This encodes CASSLGTGTYNEQFF.